This T cell receptor (beta chain) was sequenced during a study of shared clonotypes between healthy human individuals. Splitting of each subset's genomic DNA was done evenly across several immunoSEQ plates. Ten immunoSEQ deep assay plates were used to sequence the DNA of unsorted PBMCs. Study processing details: Junction-only immunoSEQ sequences carried no quality scores, so filtering differed. Clones were read by immunoSEQ multiplex PCR, and TCRdb kept only the in-frame ones, dropping some. The DNA was the basis for D and trimming; V, J and clone size are from that table. The sample consists of hundreds of thousands of clones, 79% of them appearing once. The length of the CDR3 is 14 residues. The V and J ends lost 2 bases and 3 bases respectively, with 11 bases between them. The V gene's germline CDR1 is LGHNA and CDR2 YNFKEQ. Genomic DNA for unsorted samples, which was extracted with the QIAamp DNA Blood Mini kit, came from 85 million to 90 million PBMCs.

Sequenced sample: PBMCs. The V gene is TRBV4-2, the J gene TRBJ2-7; no definite D call. The TCR was taken from a woman aged 35 to 49 in good health. Some clones in this sample may be carry-over from other donors' samples. CDR3 sequence reads: CASSQQASSYEQYF. CDR3 nucleotides: TGTGCCAGCAGCCAACAAGCCTCTAGCTACGAGCAGTACTTC.